The 28 T cell receptor beta chains in this list originate from one sample, sequenced in a study of T cells in Graves' hyperthyroidism and ophthalmopathy. It was RNA transcripts that yielded the amplified TCR beta CDR3 regions. HTBI primers were used for first-round RT-PCR of the TCR CDR3. MiXCR, run by TCRdb on the multiplex PCR reads, gives a single entry per CDR3 protein. The sample holds a few hundred thousand distinct CDR3 sequences, around 42% seen once. Sample: peripheral blood or thyroid tissue (not recorded which). Receptors were obtained from an adult woman with Graves' disease, either hyperthyroidism or ophthalmopathy (not recorded which).

The chain recombines TRBV9 with TRBJ2-7; TRBD1 matches 12 bases. After removal of 3 bases from V and 7 bases from J, the junction contained 8 bases not matched to a gene. Germline V gives CDR1 SGDLS, CDR2 YYNGEE. This CDR3 spans 15 amino acids. CDR3 loop: CASSGPGQGAWEQYF. Here the CDR3 DNA reads TGTGCCAGCAGCGGACCGGGACAGGGGGCTTGGGAGCAGTACTTC.

The V and J genes are TRBV20-1 and TRBJ1-6; D remains unclear. The CDR3 runs 12 residues. The germline V and J ends were trimmed by 3 bases and 7 bases, with 7 bases remaining between them. CDR1 and CDR2 (germline): DFQATT, SNEGSKA (reference sequence). The CDR3 coding sequence is TGCAGTGCTAGCAGGCTGAATTCACCCCTCCACTTT. Protein sequence: CSASRLNSPLHF.

This clonotype was counted many times. The rearrangement uses TRBV11-1 and TRBJ1-1; no clear D. Germline V gene sequence: CDR1 SGHAT, CDR2 FQDESV (reference sequence). With 3 bases removed from V and 4 bases from J, the gap between germline ends came to 12 bases. The CDR3 loop spans 14 amino acids. CDR3 nucleotide sequence: TGTGCCAGCAGCTTTGCGGGTGCGGGCACTGAAGCTTTCTTT. Its translation: CASSFAGAGTEAFF. Variable domain in full (rest from reference TRBV11-1 and TRBJ1-1): EAEVAQSPRYKITEKSQAVAFWCDPISGHATLYWYRQILGQGPELLVQFQDESVVDDSQLPKDRFSAERLKGVDSTLKIQPAELGDSAMYLCASSFAGAGTEAFFGQGTRLTVV.

This clonotype was observed at least ten times. The chain joins TRBV5-1 to TRBJ2-7; perhaps TRBD2 as D (6 bases). This CDR3 contains 13 residues. V lost 0 bases and J 7 bases, leaving 11 bases between the germline ends. The germline CDR1 and CDR2 sequences are SGHRS and YFSETQ. CDR3 residues: CASSLDLRDEQYF. CDR3 bases: TGCGCCAGCAGCTTGGATTTGCGGGATGAGCAGTACTTC.

This sequence joins TRBV20-1 and TRBJ1-2, with TRBD1 matching over 7 bases. The junction had 15 bases not matched to a gene; V was cut back by 6 bases and J by 8 bases. CDR3 length: 14 residues. Germline V gene sequence: CDR1 DFQATT, CDR2 SNEGSKA (reference sequence). Here the CDR3 DNA reads TGCAGTGCCAGAAGACAGGGCCCCCGTGGCGGCTACACCTTC. Translation: CSARRQGPRGGYTF.

The gene calls are TRBV5-8 and TRBJ1-1, with TRBD1 identical over 7 bases. The V and J ends lost 4 bases and 3 bases, in that order; junction bases with no gene match: 12. The CDR3 runs 16 residues. Germline V lookup: CDR1 SGHTS, CDR2 YDEGEE. The CDR3 region has the DNA TGTGCCAGCAGCCAGAAAATCAGGGGGGGGCACACTGAAGCTTTCTTT. Amino acid sequence: CASSQKIRGGHTEAFF.

This clonotype was detected ten times or more. CDR3 nucleotides: TGCAGTGGACTAGCGGTAAACTCTGGGGCCAACGTCCTGACTTTC. Its protein is CSGLAVNSGANVLTF. The chain has TRBV20-1 and TRBJ2-6, with 9 bases that match TRBD2. The V gene's germline CDR1 is DFQATT and CDR2 SNEGSKA (reference sequence). CDR3 length: 15 amino acids. Trimming removed 7 bases from V and 0 bases from J; junction bases left unmatched: 4.

This clonotype was seen a few times. This rearrangement joins TRBV7-9 to TRBJ1-6; no definite D call. The germline V and J ends were trimmed by 5 bases and 5 bases, with 10 bases remaining between them. This CDR3 contains 14 residues. CDR1 is SEHNR, CDR2 FQNEAQ, per germline (reference sequence). CDR3 DNA: TGTGCCAGCAGCCCCGGAACGGATAATTCACCCCTCCACTTT. Protein product: CASSPGTDNSPLHF.

This clonotype has a count of ten or more. V is TRBV7-2 and J is TRBJ1-2; D not resolved. This CDR3 contains 13 residues. Germline assignment: CDR1 SGHTA and CDR2 FQGNSA. Trimming took 2 bases from V and 5 from J, leaving 9 bases between them. This CDR3 is CASSLTTGYGYTF. CDR3 nucleotide sequence: TGTGCCAGCAGCTTAACGACCGGTTATGGCTACACCTTC.

This clonotype was counted at least ten times. The CDR3 protein is CASSQGVGTDGHTEAFF. In DNA, the CDR3 is TGTGCCAGCAGCCAAGGGGTCGGGACGGATGGTCACACTGAAGCTTTCTTT. V gene TRBV4-2 combines with J gene TRBJ1-1; tentatively, D is TRBD1 (5 bases). Per germline, CDR1 LGHNA and CDR2 YNFKEQ. V dropped 1 base and J dropped 3 bases, with 18 bases sitting between them. The CDR3 is 17 amino acids.

This clonotype was found many times. J is TRBJ2-5 and V is TRBV11-2; 7 bases are a match to TRBD1. The CDR3 totals 15 residues. Germline V lookup: CDR1 SGHAT, CDR2 FQNNGV. The V gene end was trimmed by 3 bases and the J gene end by 4 bases; junction bases not matched to a gene: 8. CDR3: CASSFGTEIGETQYF. CDR3 DNA: TGTGCCAGCAGCTTCGGGACAGAAATTGGAGAGACCCAGTACTTC. Full variable domain (remainder filled in from reference TRBV11-2 and TRBJ2-5): EAGVAQSPRYKIIEKRQSVAFWCNPISGHATLYWYQQILGQGPKLLIQFQNNGVVDDSQLPKDRFSAERLKGVDSTLKIQPAKLEDSAVYLCASSFGTEIGETQYFGPGTRLLVL.

This clonotype showed up many times. The gene calls are TRBV19 and TRBJ2-7; D gene ambiguous. Germline loops: CDR1 LNHDA, CDR2 SQIVND (reference sequence). The CDR3 runs 11 residues. V was trimmed by 4 bases and J by 4 bases, leaving 5 bases between them. CDR3 in DNA: TGTGCCAGTAGTACGCAATACGAGCAGTACTTC. Encoded protein: CASSTQYEQYF.

In its sample, this clonotype was seen many times. The chain carries TRBV9 and TRBJ1-6; 11 bases line up with TRBD1. Looked up from germline, CDR1 is SGDLS and CDR2 is YYNGEE. The CDR3 is 15 amino acids. V gave up 4 bases and J gave up 10 bases; unmatched junction bases: 7. The CDR3 is CASSPLGQGGSPLHF. The CDR3 DNA reads as TGTGCCAGCAGCCCATTGGGACAGGGGGGATCACCCCTCCACTTT.

This clonotype occurred a few times. V and J are TRBV29-1 and TRBJ2-7; 10 bases fit TRBD2. Germline V gene sequence: CDR1 SQVTM, CDR2 ANQGSEA. The CDR3 has 15 residues. V lost 6 bases, J lost 6 bases, and 14 bases stayed unmatched. CDR3 loop: CSVGPSAGGRAEQYF. The CDR3 DNA reads as TGCAGCGTGGGGCCATCAGCGGGAGGGCGGGCCGAGCAGTACTTC.

CDR3 sequence reads: CASSRVAGGNTEAFF. CDR3 nucleotide sequence: TGTGCCAGCAGCCGCGTGGCAGGGGGAAACACTGAAGCTTTCTTT. The chain is built from TRBV7-2 and TRBJ1-1; TRBD1 matches 7 bases. This CDR3 is 15 amino acids long. The V gene end was trimmed by 5 bases and the J gene end by 2 bases; junction bases not matched to a gene: 8. Germline V lookup: CDR1 SGHTA, CDR2 FQGNSA. Supplemented by reference TRBV7-2 and TRBJ1-1, the full variable domain reads GAGVSQSPSNKVTEKGKDVELRCDPISGHTALYWYRQSLGQGLEFLIYFQGNSAPDKSGLPSDRFSAERTGGSVSTLTIQRTQQEDSAVYLCASSRVAGGNTEAFFGQGTRLTVV.

This chain connects TRBV10-3 to TRBJ2-2; 8 bases align to TRBD1. The V gene end was trimmed by 6 bases and the J gene end by 0 bases; junction bases not matched to a gene: 3. CDR1 and CDR2 (germline): ENHRY, SYGVKD. The CDR3 has 15 residues. The CDR3 DNA reads TGTGCCATCAGAGGACAGGGACCGAACACCGGGGAGCTGTTTTTT. It is translated as CAIRGQGPNTGELFF.

This chain connects TRBV7-2 to TRBJ1-2, with D unclear. Germline CDR1 SGHTA, CDR2 FQGNSA. V lost 8 bases and J 6 bases, leaving 22 bases between the germline ends. The CDR3 totals 15 residues. DNA of the CDR3: TGTGCCAGCTCACCCTTCGACCGGGAGCCCCATGGCTACACCTTC. This gives the protein CASSPFDREPHGYTF.

V is TRBV24-1 and J is TRBJ1-1; the match to TRBD1 covers 8 bases. The CDR3 is made up of 13 amino acids. From germline, CDR1 is KGHDR and CDR2 SFDVKD. The trim removed 10 bases at V and 3 bases at J, leaving 6 bases unmatched. CDR3 residues: CATKDRADTEAFF. CDR3 nucleotide sequence: TGTGCCACAAAGGACAGGGCTGACACTGAAGCTTTCTTT.

This clonotype has ten or more counts. The chain's CDR3 is CASSEELRDHEQYF. CDR3 coding DNA: TGTGCCAGCAGTGAAGAATTAAGGGACCACGAGCAGTACTTC. The chain recombines TRBV2 with TRBJ2-7; D could derive from TRBD1 or TRBD2 (5 bases each). V was pared by 1 base and J by 5 bases, with 12 bases between. Germline-derived CDR1 and CDR2 are SNHLY and FYNNEI. The CDR3 runs 14 residues. The complete variable domain, with remaining parts taken from reference TRBV2 and TRBJ2-7, reads EPEVTQTPSHQVTQMGQEVILRCVPISNHLYFYWYRQILGQKVEFLVSFYNNEISEKSEIFDDQFSVERPDGSNFTLKIRSTKLEDSAMYFCASSEELRDHEQYFGPGTRLTVT.

This sequence joins TRBV7-8 and TRBJ2-7; no definite D call. The CDR3 has 12 residues. Trimming removed 5 bases from V and 3 bases from J, with 8 bases in between. Germline V gene lookup returns CDR1 SGHVS and CDR2 FQNEAQ. The chain's CDR3 is CASSQQYYEQYF. The CDR3 DNA reads TGTGCCAGCAGCCAACAATACTACGAGCAGTACTTC.

Concerning this clonotype itself: A read error is possible here, since a much larger clone lies one base away. The chain recombines TRBV19 with TRBJ1-4; D remains ambiguous. Per germline, CDR1 LNHDA and CDR2 SQIVND (reference sequence). The CDR3 totals 14 residues. CDR3 region: CASRIGSANEKLFF. CDR3 nucleotides: TGTGCCAGTAGGATAGGATCGGCCAATGAAAAACTGTTTTTT. Combining the CDR3 with reference TRBV19 and TRBJ1-4 gives the whole variable domain DGGITQSPKYLFRKEGQNVTLSCEQNLNHDAMYWYRQDPGQGLRLIYYSQIVNDFQKGDIAEGYSVSREKKESFPLTVTSAQKNPTAFYLCASRIGSANEKLFFGSGTQLSVL.

The chain carries TRBV29-1 and TRBJ2-2; D is undetermined. The CDR3 length is 12 residues. The germline V gene encodes CDR1 SQVTM and CDR2 ANQGSEA. V was pared by 7 bases and J by 1 base, with 7 bases between. The CDR3 DNA sequence: TGCAGCGCGGACGGGAACACCGGGGAGCTGTTTTTT. Translation gives CSADGNTGELFF.

This chain connects TRBV20-1 to TRBJ1-1; 8 bases are shared with TRBD1. Per germline, CDR1 DFQATT and CDR2 SNEGSKA (reference sequence). The J segment lost 2 bases and the V segment lost 8 bases, leaving 7 bases of the junction unmatched. The CDR3 covers 13 residues. The CDR3 reads CSSDQGANTEAFF. CDR3 nucleotides: TGCAGTTCCGACCAGGGGGCAAACACTGAAGCTTTCTTT.

The chain uses TRBV5-1 and TRBJ1-1, with 9 bases fitting TRBD1. This CDR3 comprises 14 residues. The junction had 8 bases not matched to a gene; V was cut back by 4 bases and J by 7 bases. The germline gives CDR1 SGHRS, CDR2 YFSETQ. The CDR3 region has the DNA TGCGCCAGCAGCCCGTTGACAGGGGGGCTTGAAGCTTTCTTT. Its translation: CASSPLTGGLEAFF.

Worth noting for this clonotype: The final CDR3 position lacks the conserved phenylalanine or tryptophan, pointing to a likely read error. The DNA is left out, because the CDR3 cannot be placed on it with certainty; the CDR3 is given as TCRdb lists it. The J gene is TRBJ1-4, the V gene TRBV20-1. The CDR3 has 9 residues if both end residues are counted. CDR1 is DFQATT, CDR2 SNEGSKA, per germline (reference sequence). The CDR3 protein is CSARRGGFY.

Only a few counts were recorded for this clonotype. The CDR3 protein is CSVETLTRIGTPQYF. In DNA, the CDR3 is TGCAGCGTTGAAACCCTAACTAGAATTGGGACTCCCCAGTACTTC. The rearrangement joins TRBV29-1 to TRBJ2-5; D is perhaps TRBD2 (6 bases). Germline CDR1 reads SQVTM; CDR2 reads ANQGSEA. The CDR3 is 15 amino acids. V was pared by 2 bases and J by 9 bases, with 22 bases between.

This clonotype was counted at least ten times. V gene TRBV5-6 combines with J gene TRBJ1-6, with 10 positions matching TRBD1. CDR3 length: 15 residues. From germline, CDR1 is SGHDT and CDR2 YYEEEE. The V segment lost 4 bases and the J segment 9 bases; nucleotides outside the gene matches: 7. The CDR3: CASSPDRGLSSPLHF. Here the CDR3 DNA reads TGTGCCAGCAGCCCAGACAGGGGGCTTAGTTCACCCCTCCACTTT.

The chain joins TRBV29-1 to TRBJ2-7, with 11 bases that match TRBD2. With 7 bases clipped from V and 4 bases from J, the junction kept 9 bases outside the gene matches. The V gene's germline CDR1 is SQVTM and CDR2 ANQGSEA. The CDR3 runs to 14 residues. The CDR3 sequence is CSAQTSGTRYEQYF. The CDR3 region has the DNA TGCAGCGCTCAGACTAGCGGGACCCGATACGAGCAGTACTTC.